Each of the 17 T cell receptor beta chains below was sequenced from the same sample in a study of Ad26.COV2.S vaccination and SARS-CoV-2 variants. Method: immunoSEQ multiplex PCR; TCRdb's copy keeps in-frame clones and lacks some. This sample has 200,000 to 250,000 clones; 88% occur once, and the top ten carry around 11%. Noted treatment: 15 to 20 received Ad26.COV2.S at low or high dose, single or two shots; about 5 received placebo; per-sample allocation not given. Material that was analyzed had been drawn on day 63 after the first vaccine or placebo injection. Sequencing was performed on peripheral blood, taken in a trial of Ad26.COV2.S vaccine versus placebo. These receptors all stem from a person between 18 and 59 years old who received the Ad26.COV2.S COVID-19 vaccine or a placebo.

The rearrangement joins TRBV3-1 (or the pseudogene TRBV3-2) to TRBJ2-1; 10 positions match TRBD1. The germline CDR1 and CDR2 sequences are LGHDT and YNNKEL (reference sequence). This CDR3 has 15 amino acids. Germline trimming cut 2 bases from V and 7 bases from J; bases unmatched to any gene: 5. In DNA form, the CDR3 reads TGTGCCAGCAGCCAACGGGACAGGGGAACAAATGAGCAGTTCTTC. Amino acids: CASSQRDRGTNEQFF.

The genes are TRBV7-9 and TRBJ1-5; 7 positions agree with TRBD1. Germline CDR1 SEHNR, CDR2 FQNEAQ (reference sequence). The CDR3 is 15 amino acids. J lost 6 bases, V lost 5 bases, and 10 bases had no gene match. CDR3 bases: TGTGCCAGCAGCCCCGGGACAGCCGATGGTCAGCCCCAGCATTTT. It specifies CASSPGTADGQPQHF.

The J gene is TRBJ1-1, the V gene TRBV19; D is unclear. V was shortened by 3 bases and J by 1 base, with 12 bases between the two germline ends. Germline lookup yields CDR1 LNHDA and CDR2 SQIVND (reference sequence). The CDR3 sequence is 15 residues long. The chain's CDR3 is CASSMKSGRNTEAFF. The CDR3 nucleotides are TGTGCCAGTAGTATGAAGAGTGGTAGGAACACTGAAGCTTTCTTT.

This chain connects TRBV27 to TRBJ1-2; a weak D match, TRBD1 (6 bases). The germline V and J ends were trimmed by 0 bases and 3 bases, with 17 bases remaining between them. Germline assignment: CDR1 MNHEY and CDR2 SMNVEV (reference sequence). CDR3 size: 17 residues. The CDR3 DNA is TGTGCCAGCAGTTTATCGAGTCTGGGGGGCGCCTACTATGGCTACACCTTC. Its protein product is CASSLSSLGGAYYGYTF.

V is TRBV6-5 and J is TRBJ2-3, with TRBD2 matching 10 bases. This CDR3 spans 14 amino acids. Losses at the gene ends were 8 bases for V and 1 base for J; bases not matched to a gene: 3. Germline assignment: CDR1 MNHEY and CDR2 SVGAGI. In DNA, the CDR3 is TGTGCCAGCGCCGGGACTAGCGGCACAGATACGCAGTATTTT. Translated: CASAGTSGTDTQYF.

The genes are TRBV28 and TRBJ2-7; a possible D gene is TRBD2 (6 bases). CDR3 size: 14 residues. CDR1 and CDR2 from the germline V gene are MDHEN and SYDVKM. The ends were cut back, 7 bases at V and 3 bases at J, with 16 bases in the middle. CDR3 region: CASTLGTFSYEQYF. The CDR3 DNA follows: TGTGCCAGCACCTTAGGGACTTTTAGCTACGAGCAGTACTTC.

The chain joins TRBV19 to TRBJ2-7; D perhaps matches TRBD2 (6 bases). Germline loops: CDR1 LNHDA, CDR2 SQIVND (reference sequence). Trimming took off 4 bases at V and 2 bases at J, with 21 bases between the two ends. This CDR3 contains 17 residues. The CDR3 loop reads CASSSKGGPRTTYEQYF. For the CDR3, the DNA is TGTGCCAGTAGTAGTAAAGGTGGGCCCCGGACTACCTACGAGCAGTACTTC. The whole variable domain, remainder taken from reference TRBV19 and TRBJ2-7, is DGGITQSPKYLFRKEGQNVTLSCEQNLNHDAMYWYRQDPGQGLRLIYYSQIVNDFQKGDIAEGYSVSREKKESFPLTVTSAQKNPTAFYLCASSSKGGPRTTYEQYFGPGTRLTVT.

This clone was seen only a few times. The CDR3 nucleotides are TGTGCCAGCAGAATGGGGCAGGGAAGTCCCTACGAGCAGTACTTC. Protein: CASRMGQGSPYEQYF. The V gene is TRBV6-5, the J gene TRBJ2-7, with D perhaps matching TRBD1 (5 bases). The CDR3 runs to 15 residues. V was shortened by 6 bases and J by 2 bases, with 17 bases between the two germline ends. Germline V gives CDR1 MNHEY, CDR2 SVGAGI.

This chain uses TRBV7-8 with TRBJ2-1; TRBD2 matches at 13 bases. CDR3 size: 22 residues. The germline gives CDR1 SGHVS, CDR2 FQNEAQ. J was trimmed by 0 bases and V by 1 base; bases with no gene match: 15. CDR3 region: CASSLGLAGGLLALSSYNEQFF. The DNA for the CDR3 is TGTGCCAGCAGCTTAGGACTAGCGGGGGGCCTTCTAGCCTTAAGCTCCTACAATGAGCAGTTCTTC. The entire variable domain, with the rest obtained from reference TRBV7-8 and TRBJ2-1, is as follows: GAGVSQSPRYKVAKRGQDVALRCDPISGHVSLFWYQQALGQGPEFLTYFQNEAQLDKSGLPSDRFFAERPEGSVSTLKIQRTQQEDSAVYLCASSLGLAGGLLALSSYNEQFFGPGTRLTVL.

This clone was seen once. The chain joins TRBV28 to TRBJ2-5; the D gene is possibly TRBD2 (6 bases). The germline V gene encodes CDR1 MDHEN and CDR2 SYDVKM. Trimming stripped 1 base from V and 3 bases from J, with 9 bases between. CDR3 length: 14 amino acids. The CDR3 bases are TGTGCCAGCAGTTTATTAGCGGAGGAAGAGACCCAGTACTTC. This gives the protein CASSLLAEEETQYF.

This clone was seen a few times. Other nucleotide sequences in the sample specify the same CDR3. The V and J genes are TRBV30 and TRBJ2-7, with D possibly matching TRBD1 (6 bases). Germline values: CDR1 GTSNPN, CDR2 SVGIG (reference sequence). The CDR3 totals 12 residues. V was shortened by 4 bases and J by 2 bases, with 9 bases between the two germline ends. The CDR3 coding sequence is TGTGCCTGGAAACAGGGCACCTACGAGCAGTACTTC. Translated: CAWKQGTYEQYF.

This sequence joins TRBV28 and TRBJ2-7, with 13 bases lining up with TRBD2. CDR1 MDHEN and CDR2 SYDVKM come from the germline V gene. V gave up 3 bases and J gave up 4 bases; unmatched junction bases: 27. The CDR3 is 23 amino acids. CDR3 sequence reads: CASSFVGLAGEQYNSQSRYEQYF. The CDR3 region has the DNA TGTGCCAGCAGTTTTGTTGGACTAGCGGGAGAACAATACAATAGTCAGTCTCGATACGAGCAGTACTTC.

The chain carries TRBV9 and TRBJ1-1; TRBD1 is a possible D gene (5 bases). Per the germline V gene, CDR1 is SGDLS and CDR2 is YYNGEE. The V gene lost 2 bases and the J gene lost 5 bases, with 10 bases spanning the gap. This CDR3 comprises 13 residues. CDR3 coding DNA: TGTGCCAGCAGCGTTGGGGGAAAGACTGAAGCTTTCTTT. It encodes CASSVGGKTEAFF.

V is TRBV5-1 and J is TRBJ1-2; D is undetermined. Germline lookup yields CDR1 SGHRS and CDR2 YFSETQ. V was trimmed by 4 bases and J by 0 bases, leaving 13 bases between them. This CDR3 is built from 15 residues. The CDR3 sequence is CASSPDTSTNYGYTF. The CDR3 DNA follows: TGCGCCAGCAGCCCTGACACATCCACTAACTATGGCTACACCTTC.

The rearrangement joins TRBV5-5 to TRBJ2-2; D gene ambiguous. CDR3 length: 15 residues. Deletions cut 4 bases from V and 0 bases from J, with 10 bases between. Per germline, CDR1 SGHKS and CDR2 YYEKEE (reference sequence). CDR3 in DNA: TGTGCCAGCAGCCTGGATTGGGCGAACACCGGGGAGCTGTTTTTT. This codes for CASSLDWANTGELFF. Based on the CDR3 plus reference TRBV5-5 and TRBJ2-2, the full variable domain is DAGVTQSPTHLIKTRGQQVTLRCSPISGHKSVSWYQQVLGQGPQFIFQYYEKEERGRGNFPDRFSARQFPNYSSELNVNALLLGDSALYLCASSLDWANTGELFFGEGSRLTVL.

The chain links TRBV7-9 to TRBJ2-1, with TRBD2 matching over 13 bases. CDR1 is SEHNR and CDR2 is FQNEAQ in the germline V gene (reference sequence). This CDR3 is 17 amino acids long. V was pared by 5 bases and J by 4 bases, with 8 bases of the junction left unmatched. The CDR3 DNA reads TGTGCCAGCAGCCCGTGGACTAGCGGGGGACGATACAATGAGCAGTTCTTC. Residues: CASSPWTSGGRYNEQFF.

The CDR3 coding sequence is TGTGCCAGCAGCTCCCAACCACGAGGCGGTACAGATACGCAGTATTTT. As protein: CASSSQPRGGTDTQYF. V usage is TRBV11-2 and J usage is TRBJ2-3; unclear D gene. CDR3 length: 16 amino acids. Germline V CDR1 and CDR2: SGHAT, FQNNGV. The V gene lost 4 bases and the J gene lost 3 bases, with 17 bases spanning the gap.